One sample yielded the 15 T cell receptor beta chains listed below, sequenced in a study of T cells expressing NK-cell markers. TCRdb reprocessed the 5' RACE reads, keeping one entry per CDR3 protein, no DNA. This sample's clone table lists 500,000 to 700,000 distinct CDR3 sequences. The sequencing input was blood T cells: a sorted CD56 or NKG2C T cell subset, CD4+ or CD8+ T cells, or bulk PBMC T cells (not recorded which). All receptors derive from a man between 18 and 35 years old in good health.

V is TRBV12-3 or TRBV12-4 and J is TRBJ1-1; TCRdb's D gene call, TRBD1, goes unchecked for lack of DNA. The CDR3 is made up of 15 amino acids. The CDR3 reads CASSLGIGGSTEAFF.

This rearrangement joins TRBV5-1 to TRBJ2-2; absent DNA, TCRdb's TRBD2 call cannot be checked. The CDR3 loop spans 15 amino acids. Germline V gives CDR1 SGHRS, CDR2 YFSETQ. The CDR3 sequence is CASSLSGTYAGELFF.

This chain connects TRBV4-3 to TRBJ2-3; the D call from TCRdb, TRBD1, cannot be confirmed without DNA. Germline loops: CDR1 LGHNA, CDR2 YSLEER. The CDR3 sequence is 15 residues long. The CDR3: CASSQENLSRDTQYF.

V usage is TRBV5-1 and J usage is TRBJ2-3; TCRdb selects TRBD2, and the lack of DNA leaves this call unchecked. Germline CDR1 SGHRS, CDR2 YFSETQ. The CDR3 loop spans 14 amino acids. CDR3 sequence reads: CASRRRDGSNTQYF. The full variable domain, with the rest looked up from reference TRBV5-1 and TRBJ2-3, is KAGVTQTPRYLIKTRGQQVTLSCSPISGHRSVSWYQQTPGQGLQFLFEYFSETQRNKGNFPGRFSGRQFSNSRSEMNVSTLELGDSALYLCASRRRDGSNTQYFGPGTRLTVL.

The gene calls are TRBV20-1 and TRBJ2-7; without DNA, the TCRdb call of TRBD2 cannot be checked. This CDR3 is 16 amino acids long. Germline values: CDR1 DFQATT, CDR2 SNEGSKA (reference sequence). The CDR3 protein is CSARTSGFPPLYEQYF.

The chain's CDR3 is CSVVDRAEETQYF. This chain joins TRBV29-1 and TRBJ2-5; the TCRdb D gene call, TRBD1, has no DNA to confirm it. The CDR3 consists of 13 residues. Germline CDR1 reads SQVTM; CDR2 reads ANQGSEA. Combining the CDR3 with reference TRBV29-1 and TRBJ2-5 gives the whole variable domain SAVISQKPSRDICQRGTSLTIQCQVDSQVTMMFWYRQQPGQSLTLIATANQGSEATYESGFVIDKFPISRPNLTFSTLTVSNMSPEDSSIYLCSVVDRAEETQYFGPGTRLLVL.

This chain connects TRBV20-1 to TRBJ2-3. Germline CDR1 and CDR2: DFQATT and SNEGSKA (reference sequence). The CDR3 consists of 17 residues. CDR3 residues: CSARVPPDTSPTDTQYF.

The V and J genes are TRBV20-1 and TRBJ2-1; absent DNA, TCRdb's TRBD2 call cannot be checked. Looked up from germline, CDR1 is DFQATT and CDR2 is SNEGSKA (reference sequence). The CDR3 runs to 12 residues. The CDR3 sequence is CSASPPSGEQFF.

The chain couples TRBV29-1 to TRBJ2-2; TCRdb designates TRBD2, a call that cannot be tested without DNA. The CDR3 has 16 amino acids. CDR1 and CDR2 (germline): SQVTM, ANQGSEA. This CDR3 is CSVEEVGGPSPGELFF.

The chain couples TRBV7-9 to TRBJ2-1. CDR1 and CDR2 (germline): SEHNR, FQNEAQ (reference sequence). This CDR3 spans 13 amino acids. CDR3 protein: CASSLLESDEQFF.

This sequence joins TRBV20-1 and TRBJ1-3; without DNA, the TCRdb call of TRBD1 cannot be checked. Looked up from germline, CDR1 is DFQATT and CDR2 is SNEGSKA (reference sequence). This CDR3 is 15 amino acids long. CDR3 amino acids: CSARPDSETGNTIYF.

The chain's CDR3 is CASSLGPSRNQETQYF. The J gene is TRBJ2-5, the V gene TRBV5-1; the D call of TRBD2 rests on TCRdb alone, since no DNA is present to check it. The CDR3 loop spans 16 amino acids. The germline V gene encodes CDR1 SGHRS and CDR2 YFSETQ.

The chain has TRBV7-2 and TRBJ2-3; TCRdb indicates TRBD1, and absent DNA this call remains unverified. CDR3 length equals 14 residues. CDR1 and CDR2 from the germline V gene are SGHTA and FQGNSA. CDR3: CASSLTGITDTQYF.

CDR3: CASSLPIGRSNEQFF. The J gene is TRBJ2-1, the V gene TRBV7-2. This CDR3 region has 15 residues. Germline assignment: CDR1 SGHTA and CDR2 FQGNSA. Drawing the rest from reference TRBV7-2 and TRBJ2-1, the complete variable domain is GAGVSQSPSNKVTEKGKDVELRCDPISGHTALYWYRQSLGQGLEFLIYFQGNSAPDKSGLPSDRFSAERTGGSVSTLTIQRTQQEDSAVYLCASSLPIGRSNEQFFGPGTRLTVL.

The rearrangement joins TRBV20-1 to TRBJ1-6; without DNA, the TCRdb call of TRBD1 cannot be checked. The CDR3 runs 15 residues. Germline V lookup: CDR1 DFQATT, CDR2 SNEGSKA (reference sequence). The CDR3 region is CSARATTGENSPLHF.